This T cell receptor (beta chain) was profiled in a study of OX40 agonist ivuxolimab in advanced cancers. Overall study: Partial responses, seen in three patients, involved one hepatocellular carcinoma and two cutaneous melanomas.

Produced via immunoSEQ multiplex PCR; TCRdb's table is partial and in-frame only. The sample carries 75,000 to 100,000 clones, roughly 89% recorded once. The sequencing here drew on CD4+ or CD8+ T cells sorted from blood, taken in a trial of the OX40 agonist ivuxolimab. This clonotype originated in an adult with an advanced solid tumor such as melanoma, head and neck, liver or kidney cancer.

CDR3: CASRPRGPGPSDPINEQFF. The CDR3 DNA reads TGTGCCAGCAGGCCTAGGGGACCCGGGCCATCTGACCCTATCAATGAGCAGTTCTTC. The chain has TRBV7-3 and TRBJ2-1, with D perhaps given as TRBD1 or TRBD2 (5 bases each). CDR1 and CDR2 (germline): SGHTA, FQGTGA. V was clipped by 6 bases and J by 6 bases, with 30 bases between them. The CDR3 covers 19 residues.